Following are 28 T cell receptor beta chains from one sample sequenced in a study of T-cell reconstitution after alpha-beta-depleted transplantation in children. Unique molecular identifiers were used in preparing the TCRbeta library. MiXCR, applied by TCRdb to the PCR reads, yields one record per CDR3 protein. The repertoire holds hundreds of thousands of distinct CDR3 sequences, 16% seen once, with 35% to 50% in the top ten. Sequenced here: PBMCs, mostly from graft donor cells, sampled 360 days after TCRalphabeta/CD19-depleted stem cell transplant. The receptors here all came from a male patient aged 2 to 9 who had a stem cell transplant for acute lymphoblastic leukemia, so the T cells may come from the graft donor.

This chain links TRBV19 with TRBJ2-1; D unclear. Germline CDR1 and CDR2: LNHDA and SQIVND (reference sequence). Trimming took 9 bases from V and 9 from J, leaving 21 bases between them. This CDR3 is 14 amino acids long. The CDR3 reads CASRLADNLGEQFF. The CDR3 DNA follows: TGTGCCAGCAGACTGGCCGACAACTTAGGTGAGCAGTTCTTC.

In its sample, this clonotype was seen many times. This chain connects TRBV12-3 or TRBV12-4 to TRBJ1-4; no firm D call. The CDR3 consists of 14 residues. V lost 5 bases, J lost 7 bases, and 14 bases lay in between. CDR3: CASSGPPIFEKLFF. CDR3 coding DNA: TGTGCCAGCAGTGGACCACCAATCTTTGAAAAACTGTTTTTT.

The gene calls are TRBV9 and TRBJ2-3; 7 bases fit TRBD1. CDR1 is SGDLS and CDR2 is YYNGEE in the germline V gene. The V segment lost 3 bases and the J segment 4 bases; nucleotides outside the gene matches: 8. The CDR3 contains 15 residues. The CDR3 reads CASSARTGIPDTQYF. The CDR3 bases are TGTGCCAGCAGCGCCCGGACAGGCATACCAGATACGCAGTATTTT.

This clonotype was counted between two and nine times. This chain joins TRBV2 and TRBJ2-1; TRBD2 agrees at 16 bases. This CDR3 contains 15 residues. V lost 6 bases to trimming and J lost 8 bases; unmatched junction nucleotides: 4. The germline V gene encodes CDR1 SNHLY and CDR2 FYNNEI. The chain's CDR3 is CASRGTSGRGYEQFF. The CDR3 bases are TGTGCCAGCAGGGGGACTAGCGGGAGGGGCTATGAGCAGTTCTTC.

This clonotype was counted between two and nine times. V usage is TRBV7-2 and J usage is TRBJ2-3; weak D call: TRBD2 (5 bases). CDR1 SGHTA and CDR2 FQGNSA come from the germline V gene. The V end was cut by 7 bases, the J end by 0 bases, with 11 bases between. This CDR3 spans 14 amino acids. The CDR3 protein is CASTPQRSTDTQYF. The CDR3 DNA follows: TGTGCCAGCACCCCTCAGCGGAGCACAGATACGCAGTATTTT.

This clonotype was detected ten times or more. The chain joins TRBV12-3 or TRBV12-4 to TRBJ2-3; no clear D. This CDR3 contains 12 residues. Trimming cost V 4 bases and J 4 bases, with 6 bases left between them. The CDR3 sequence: CASSSRADTQYF. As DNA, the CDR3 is TGTGCCAGCAGTTCCCGGGCAGATACGCAGTATTTT.

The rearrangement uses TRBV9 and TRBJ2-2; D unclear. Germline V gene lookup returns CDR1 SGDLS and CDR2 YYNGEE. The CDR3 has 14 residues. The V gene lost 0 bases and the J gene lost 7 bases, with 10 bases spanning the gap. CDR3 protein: CASSVGNRNGELFF. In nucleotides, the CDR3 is TGTGCCAGCAGCGTAGGTAATCGGAACGGGGAGCTGTTTTTT.

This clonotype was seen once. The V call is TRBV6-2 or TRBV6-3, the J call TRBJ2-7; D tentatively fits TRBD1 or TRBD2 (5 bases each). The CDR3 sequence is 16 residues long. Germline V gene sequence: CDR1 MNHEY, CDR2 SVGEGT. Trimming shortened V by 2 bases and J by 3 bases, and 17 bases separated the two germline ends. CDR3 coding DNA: TGTGCCAGCAGTTACCCAGGGACGGAACTAGTCTACGAGCAGTACTTC. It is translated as CASSYPGTELVYEQYF.

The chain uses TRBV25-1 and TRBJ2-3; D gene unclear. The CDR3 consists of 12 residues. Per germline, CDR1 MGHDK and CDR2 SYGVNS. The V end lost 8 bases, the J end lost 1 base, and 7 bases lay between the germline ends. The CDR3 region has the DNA TGTGCCAGCCTGAGCGGCACAGATACGCAGTATTTT. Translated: CASLSGTDTQYF.

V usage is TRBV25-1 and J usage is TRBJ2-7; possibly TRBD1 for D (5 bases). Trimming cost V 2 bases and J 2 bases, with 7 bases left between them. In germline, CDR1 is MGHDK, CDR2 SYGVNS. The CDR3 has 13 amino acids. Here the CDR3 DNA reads TGTGCCAGCAGTGAACCAGGGACCTACGAGCAGTACTTC. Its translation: CASSEPGTYEQYF.

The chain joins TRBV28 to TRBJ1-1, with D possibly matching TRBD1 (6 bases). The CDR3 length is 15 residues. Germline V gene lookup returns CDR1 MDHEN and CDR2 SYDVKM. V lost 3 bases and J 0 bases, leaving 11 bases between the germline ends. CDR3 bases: TGTGCCAGCAGTTTGGGAGACAGGCTGAACACTGAAGCTTTCTTT. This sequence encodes CASSLGDRLNTEAFF.

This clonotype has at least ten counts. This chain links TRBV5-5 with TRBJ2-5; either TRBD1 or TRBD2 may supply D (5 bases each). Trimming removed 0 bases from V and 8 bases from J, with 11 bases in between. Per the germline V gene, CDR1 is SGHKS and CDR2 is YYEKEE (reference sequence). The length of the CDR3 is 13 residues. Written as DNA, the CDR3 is TGTGCCAGCAGCTTGGGGGACCGACGAACCCAGTACTTC. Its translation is CASSLGDRRTQYF.

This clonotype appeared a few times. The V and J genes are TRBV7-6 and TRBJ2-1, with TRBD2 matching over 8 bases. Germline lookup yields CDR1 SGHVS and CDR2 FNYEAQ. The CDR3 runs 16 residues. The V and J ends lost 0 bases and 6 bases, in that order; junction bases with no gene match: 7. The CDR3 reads CASSLAGGLGVNEQFF. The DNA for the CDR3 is TGTGCCAGCAGCTTAGCGGGGGGACTAGGGGTCAATGAGCAGTTCTTC. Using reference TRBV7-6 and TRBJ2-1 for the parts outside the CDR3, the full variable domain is GAGVSQSPRYKVTKRGQDVALRCDPISGHVSLYWYRQALGQGPEFLTYFNYEAQQDKSGLPNDRFSAERPEGSISTLTIQRTEQRDSAMYRCASSLAGGLGVNEQFFGPGTRLTVL.

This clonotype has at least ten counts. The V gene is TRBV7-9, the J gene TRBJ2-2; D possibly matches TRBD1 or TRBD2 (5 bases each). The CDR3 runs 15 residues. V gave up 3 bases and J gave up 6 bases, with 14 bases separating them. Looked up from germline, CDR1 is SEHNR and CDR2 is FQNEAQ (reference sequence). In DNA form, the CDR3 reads TGTGCCAGCAGCTTCCGGGACGGCCCACCCGGGGAGCTGTTTTTT. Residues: CASSFRDGPPGELFF.

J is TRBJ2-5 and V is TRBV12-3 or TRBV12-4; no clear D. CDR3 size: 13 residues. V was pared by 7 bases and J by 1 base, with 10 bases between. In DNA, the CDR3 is TGTGCCAGCAATCGGTGGCCCCAAGAGACCCAGTACTTC. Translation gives CASNRWPQETQYF.

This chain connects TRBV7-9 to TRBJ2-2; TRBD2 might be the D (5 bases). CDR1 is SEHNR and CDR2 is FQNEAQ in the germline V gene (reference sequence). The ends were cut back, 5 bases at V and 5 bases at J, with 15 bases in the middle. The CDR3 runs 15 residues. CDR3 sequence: CASSASGRGTGELFF. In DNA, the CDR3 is TGTGCCAGCAGCGCCAGTGGCAGAGGGACCGGGGAGCTGTTTTTT.

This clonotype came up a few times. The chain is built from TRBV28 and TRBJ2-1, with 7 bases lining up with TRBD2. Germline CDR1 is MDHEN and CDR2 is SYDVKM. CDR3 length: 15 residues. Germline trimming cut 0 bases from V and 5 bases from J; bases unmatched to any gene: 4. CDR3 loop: CASSLWRGSHNEQFF. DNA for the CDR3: TGTGCCAGCAGTTTATGGCGCGGGAGCCACAATGAGCAGTTCTTC.

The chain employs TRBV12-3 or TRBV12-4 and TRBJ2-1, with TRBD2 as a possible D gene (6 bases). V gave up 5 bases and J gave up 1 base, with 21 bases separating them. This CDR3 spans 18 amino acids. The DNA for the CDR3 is TGTGCCAGCAGTCTCCTTTCGGCGGGACGGGTATCCTACAATGAGCAGTTCTTC. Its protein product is CASSLLSAGRVSYNEQFF.

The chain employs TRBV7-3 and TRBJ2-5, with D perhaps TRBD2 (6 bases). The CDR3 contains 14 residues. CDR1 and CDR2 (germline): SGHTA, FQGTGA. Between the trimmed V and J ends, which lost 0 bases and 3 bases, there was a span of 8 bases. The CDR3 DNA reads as TGTGCCAGCAGCTTAACGGGAGGAAAAGAGACCCAGTACTTC. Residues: CASSLTGGKETQYF.

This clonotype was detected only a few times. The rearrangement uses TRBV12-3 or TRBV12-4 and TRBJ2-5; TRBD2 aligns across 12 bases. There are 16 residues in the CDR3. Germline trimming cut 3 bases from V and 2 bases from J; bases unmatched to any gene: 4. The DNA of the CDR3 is TGTGCCAGCAGTTTGCGACTAGCGGGAGCACAAGAGACCCAGTACTTC. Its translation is CASSLRLAGAQETQYF.

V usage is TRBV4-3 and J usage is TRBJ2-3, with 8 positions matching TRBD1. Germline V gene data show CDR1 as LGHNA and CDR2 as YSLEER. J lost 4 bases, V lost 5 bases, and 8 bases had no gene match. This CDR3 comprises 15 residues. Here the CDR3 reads CASSVWTGWADTQYF. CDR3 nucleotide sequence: TGCGCCAGCAGCGTTTGGACAGGGTGGGCAGATACGCAGTATTTT.

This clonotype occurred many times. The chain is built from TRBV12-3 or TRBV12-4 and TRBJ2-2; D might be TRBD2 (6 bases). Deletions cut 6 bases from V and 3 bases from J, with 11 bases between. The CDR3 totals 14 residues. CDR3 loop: CASSGTSYTGELFF. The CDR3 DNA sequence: TGTGCCAGCAGCGGGACTTCTTACACCGGGGAGCTGTTTTTT.

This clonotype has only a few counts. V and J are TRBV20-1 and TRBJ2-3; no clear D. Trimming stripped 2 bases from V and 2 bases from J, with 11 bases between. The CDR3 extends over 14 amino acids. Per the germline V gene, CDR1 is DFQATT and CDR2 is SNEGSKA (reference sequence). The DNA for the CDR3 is TGCAGTGCTAGAAGGCAGCAAACCACAGATACGCAGTATTTT. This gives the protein CSARRQQTTDTQYF.

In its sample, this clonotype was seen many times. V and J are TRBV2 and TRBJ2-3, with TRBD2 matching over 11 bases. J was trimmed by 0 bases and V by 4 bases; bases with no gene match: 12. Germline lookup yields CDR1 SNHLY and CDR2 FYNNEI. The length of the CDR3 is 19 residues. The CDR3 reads CASSATSGIGRGSTDTQYF. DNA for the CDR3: TGTGCCAGCAGTGCGACTAGCGGGATAGGAAGGGGAAGCACAGATACGCAGTATTTT. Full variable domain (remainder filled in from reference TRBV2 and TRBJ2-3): EPEVTQTPSHQVTQMGQEVILRCVPISNHLYFYWYRQILGQKVEFLVSFYNNEISEKSEIFDDQFSVERPDGSNFTLKIRSTKLEDSAMYFCASSATSGIGRGSTDTQYFGPGTRLTVL.

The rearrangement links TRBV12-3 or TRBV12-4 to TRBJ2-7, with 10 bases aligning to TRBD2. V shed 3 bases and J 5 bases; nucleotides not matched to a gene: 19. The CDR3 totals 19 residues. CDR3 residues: CASSFGLSGRAPTSHEQYF. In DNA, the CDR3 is TGTGCCAGCAGTTTTGGACTAAGCGGGAGGGCCCCTACGTCGCACGAGCAGTACTTC.

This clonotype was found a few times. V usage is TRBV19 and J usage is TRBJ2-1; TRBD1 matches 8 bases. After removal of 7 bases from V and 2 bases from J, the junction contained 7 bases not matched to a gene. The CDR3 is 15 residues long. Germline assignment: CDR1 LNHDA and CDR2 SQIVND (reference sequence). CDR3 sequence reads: CASIGRTGPYNEQFF. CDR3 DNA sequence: TGTGCCAGTATCGGCCGGACAGGGCCCTACAATGAGCAGTTCTTC.

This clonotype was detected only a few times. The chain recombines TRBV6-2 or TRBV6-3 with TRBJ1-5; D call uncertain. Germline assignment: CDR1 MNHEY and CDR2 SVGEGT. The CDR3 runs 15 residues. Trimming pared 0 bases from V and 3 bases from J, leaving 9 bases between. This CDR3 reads CASSYSLGFNQPQHF. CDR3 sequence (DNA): TGTGCCAGCAGTTACTCGTTAGGCTTCAATCAGCCCCAGCATTTT.

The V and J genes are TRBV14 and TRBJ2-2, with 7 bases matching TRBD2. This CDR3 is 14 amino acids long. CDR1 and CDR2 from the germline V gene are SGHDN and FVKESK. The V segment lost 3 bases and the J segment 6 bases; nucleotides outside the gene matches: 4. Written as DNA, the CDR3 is TGTGCCAGCAGCCATGGGCTAGCGGCCGGGGAGCTGTTTTTT. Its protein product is CASSHGLAAGELFF.